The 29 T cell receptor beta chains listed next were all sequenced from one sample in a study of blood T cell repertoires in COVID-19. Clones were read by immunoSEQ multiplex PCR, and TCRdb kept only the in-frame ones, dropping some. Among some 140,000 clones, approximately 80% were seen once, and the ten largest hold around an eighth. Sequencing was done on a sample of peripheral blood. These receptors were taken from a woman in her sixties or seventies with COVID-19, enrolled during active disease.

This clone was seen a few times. CDR3 amino acids: CASSLDLGQSYEQYF. As DNA, the CDR3 is TGTGCCAGCAGCTTAGATCTGGGACAGTCCTACGAGCAGTACTTC. The chain has TRBV7-2 and TRBJ2-7, with 7 bases identical to TRBD1. Germline loops: CDR1 SGHTA, CDR2 FQGNSA. V was pared by 1 base and J by 1 base, with 4 bases of the junction left unmatched. There are 15 residues in the CDR3.

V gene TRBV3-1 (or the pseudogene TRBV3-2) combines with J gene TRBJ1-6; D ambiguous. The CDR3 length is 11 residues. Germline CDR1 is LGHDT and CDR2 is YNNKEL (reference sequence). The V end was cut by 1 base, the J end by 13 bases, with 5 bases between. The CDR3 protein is CASSQVGPLHF. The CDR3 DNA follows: TGTGCCAGCAGCCAAGTCGGGCCCCTCCACTTT.

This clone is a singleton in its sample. The CDR3 bases are TGCGCCAGCAGCCCCCAGTCCCTCGCGAACACTGAAGCTTTCTTT. Residues: CASSPQSLANTEAFF. This chain uses TRBV5-1 with TRBJ1-1, with D unresolved. V was pared by 4 bases and J by 1 base, with 14 bases between. There are 15 residues in the CDR3. CDR1 and CDR2 from the germline V gene are SGHRS and YFSETQ. The variable domain in full, completed from reference TRBV5-1 and TRBJ1-1, reads KAGVTQTPRYLIKTRGQQVTLSCSPISGHRSVSWYQQTPGQGLQFLFEYFSETQRNKGNFPGRFSGRQFSNSRSEMNVSTLELGDSALYLCASSPQSLANTEAFFGQGTRLTVV.

The CDR3 DNA follows: TGTGCCAGTAGTATGGACTCTTCAGCCTACGAGCAGTACTTC. Its translation is CASSMDSSAYEQYF. The rearrangement joins TRBV19 to TRBJ2-7; D perhaps matches TRBD2 (5 bases). The V end lost 3 bases, the J end lost 2 bases, and 11 bases lay between the germline ends. The length of the CDR3 is 14 residues. Germline V gene data show CDR1 as LNHDA and CDR2 as SQIVND (reference sequence).

The CDR3 DNA sequence: TGCGCCAGCAGCTTGGTAGCGGGAGACCCCGGGGGATCAGTTCAGTTCTTC. Protein: CASSLVAGDPGGSVQFF. This rearrangement joins TRBV5-1 to TRBJ2-1; 9 nucleotides match TRBD2. J lost 13 bases, V lost 0 bases, and 17 bases had no gene match. The CDR3 runs to 17 residues. Per germline, CDR1 SGHRS and CDR2 YFSETQ.

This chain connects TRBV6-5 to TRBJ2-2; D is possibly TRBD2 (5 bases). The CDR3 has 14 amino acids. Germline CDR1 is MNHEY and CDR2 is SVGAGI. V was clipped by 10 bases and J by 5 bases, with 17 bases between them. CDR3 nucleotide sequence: TGTGCCATCCTCGAACTAGTCGGTACCGGGGAGCTGTTTTTT. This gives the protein CAILELVGTGELFF.

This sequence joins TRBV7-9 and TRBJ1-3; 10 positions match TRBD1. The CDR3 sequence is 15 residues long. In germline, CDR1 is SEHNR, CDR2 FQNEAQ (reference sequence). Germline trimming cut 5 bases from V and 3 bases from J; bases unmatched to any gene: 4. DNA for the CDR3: TGTGCCAGCAGCCAAAGGACAGGGGGTGGAAACACCATATATTTT. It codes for CASSQRTGGGNTIYF.

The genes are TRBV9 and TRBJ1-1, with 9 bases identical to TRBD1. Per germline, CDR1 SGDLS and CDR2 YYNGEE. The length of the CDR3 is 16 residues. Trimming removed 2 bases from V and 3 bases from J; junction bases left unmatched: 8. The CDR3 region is CASSVSTGTGYTEAFF. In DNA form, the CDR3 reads TGTGCCAGCAGCGTTTCGACCGGGACAGGGTACACTGAAGCTTTCTTT.

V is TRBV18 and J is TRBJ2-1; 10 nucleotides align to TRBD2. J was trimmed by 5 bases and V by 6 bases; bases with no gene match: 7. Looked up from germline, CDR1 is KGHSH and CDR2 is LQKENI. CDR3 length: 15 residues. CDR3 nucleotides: TGTGCCAGCTCCACCCATCTAGCGGGAGACAATGAGCAGTTCTTC. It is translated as CASSTHLAGDNEQFF.

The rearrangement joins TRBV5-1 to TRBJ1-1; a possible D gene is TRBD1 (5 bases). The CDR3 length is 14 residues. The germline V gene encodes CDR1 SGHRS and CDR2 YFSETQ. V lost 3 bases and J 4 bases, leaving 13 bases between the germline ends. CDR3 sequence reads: CASSWSSGGTEAFF. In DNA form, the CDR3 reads TGCGCCAGCAGCTGGTCCTCCGGGGGCACTGAAGCTTTCTTT. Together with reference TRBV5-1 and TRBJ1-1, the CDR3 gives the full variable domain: KAGVTQTPRYLIKTRGQQVTLSCSPISGHRSVSWYQQTPGQGLQFLFEYFSETQRNKGNFPGRFSGRQFSNSRSEMNVSTLELGDSALYLCASSWSSGGTEAFFGQGTRLTVV.

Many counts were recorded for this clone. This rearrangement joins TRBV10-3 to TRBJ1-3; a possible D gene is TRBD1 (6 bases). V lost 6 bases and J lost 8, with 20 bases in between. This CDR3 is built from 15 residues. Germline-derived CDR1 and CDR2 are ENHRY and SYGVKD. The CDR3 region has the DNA TGTGCCATCAGCGACCCGGGACACCTTTGGGACACCATATATTTT. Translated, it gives CAISDPGHLWDTIYF.

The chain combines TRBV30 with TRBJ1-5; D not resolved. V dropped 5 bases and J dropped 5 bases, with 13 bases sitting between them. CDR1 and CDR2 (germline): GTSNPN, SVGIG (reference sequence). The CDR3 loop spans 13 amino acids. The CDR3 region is CAWGTVLHQPQHF. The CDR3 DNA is TGTGCCTGGGGCACAGTTCTCCATCAGCCCCAGCATTTT.

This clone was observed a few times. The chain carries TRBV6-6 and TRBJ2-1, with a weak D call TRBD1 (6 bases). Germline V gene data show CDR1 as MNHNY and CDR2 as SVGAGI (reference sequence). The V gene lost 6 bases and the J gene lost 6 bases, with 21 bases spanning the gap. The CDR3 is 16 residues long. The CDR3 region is CASSTSAGVRINEQFF. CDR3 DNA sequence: TGTGCCAGCAGCACCTCCGCAGGGGTTCGTATCAATGAGCAGTTCTTC.

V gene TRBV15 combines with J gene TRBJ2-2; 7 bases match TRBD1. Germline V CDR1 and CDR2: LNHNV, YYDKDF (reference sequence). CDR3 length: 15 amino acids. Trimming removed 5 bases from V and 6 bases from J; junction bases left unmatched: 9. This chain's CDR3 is CATSATAGGAGELFF. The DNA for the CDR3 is TGTGCCACCAGCGCCACGGCAGGGGGAGCCGGGGAGCTGTTTTTT.

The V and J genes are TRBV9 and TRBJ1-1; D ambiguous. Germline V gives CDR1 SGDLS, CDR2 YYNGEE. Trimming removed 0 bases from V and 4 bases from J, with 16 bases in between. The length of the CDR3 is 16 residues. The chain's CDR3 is CASSVAQSGGLTEAFF. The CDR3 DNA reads TGTGCCAGCAGCGTAGCTCAAAGCGGAGGGCTCACTGAAGCTTTCTTT.

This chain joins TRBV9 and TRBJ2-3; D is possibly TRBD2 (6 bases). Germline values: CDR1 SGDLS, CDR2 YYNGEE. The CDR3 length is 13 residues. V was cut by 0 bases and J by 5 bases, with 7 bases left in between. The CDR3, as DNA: TGTGCCAGCAGCGTAGAGGGACTAGATACGCAGTATTTT. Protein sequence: CASSVEGLDTQYF.

The CDR3, as DNA: TGTGCCAGCAGTCAGATTGACAGGGGGCCCCTCCACTTT. Its protein product is CASSQIDRGPLHF. This chain links TRBV27 with TRBJ1-6; 9 nucleotides align to TRBD1. This CDR3 is built from 13 residues. The germline CDR1 and CDR2 sequences are MNHEY and SMNVEV (reference sequence). V lost 5 bases and J lost 13; bases outside the gene matches: 6.

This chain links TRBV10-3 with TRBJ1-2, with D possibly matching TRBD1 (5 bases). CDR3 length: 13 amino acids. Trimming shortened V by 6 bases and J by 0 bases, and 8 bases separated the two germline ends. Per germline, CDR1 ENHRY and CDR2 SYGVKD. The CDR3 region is CAIRPQANYGYTF. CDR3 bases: TGTGCCATCAGACCACAGGCTAACTATGGCTACACCTTC.

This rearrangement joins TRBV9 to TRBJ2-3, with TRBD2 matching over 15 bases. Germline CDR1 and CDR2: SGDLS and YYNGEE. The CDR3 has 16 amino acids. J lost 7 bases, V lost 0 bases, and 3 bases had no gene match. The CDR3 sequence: CASSVDGTSGRHTQYF. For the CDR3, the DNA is TGTGCCAGCAGCGTAGATGGGACTAGCGGGAGGCATACGCAGTATTTT.

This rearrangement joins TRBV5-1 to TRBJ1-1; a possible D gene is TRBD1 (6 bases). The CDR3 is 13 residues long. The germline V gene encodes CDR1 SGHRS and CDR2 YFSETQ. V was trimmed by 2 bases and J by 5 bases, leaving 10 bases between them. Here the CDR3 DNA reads TGCGCCAGCAGCTTCCAACAGGGAACTGAAGCTTTCTTT. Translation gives CASSFQQGTEAFF.

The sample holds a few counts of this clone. The chain's CDR3 is CASSVSPGVNTGELFF. The CDR3 DNA is TGTGCCAGCAGCGTATCCCCCGGAGTGAACACCGGGGAGCTGTTTTTT. The chain combines TRBV9 with TRBJ2-2; D is uncertain. The germline gives CDR1 SGDLS, CDR2 YYNGEE. V was shortened by 1 base and J by 1 base, with 11 bases between the two germline ends. CDR3 size: 16 residues.

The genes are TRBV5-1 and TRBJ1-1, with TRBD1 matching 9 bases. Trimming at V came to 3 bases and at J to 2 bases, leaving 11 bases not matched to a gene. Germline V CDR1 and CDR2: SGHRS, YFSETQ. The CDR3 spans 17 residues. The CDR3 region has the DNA TGCGCCAGCAGCTCTCAACCGGGACAGGGCTTAAACACTGAAGCTTTCTTT. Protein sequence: CASSSQPGQGLNTEAFF.

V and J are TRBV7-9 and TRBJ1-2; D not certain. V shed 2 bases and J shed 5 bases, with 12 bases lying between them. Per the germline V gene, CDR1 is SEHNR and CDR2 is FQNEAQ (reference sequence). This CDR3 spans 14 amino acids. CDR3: CASSLSGPMYGYTF. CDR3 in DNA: TGTGCCAGCAGCTTAAGTGGGCCAATGTATGGCTACACCTTC.

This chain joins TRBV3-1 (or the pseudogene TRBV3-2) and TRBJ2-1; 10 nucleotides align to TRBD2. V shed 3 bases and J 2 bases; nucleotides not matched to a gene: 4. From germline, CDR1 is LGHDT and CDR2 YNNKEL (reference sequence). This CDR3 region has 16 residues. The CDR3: CASSQLGTSAYNEQFF. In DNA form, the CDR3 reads TGTGCCAGCAGCCAGCTAGGGACTAGCGCCTACAATGAGCAGTTCTTC.

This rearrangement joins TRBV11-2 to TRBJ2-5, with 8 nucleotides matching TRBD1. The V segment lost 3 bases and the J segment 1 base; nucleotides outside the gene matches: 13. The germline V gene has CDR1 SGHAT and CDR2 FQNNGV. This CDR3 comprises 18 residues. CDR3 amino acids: CASSLGTLGQATQETQYF. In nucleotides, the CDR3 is TGTGCCAGCAGCTTGGGTACTCTGGGACAGGCGACCCAAGAGACCCAGTACTTC.

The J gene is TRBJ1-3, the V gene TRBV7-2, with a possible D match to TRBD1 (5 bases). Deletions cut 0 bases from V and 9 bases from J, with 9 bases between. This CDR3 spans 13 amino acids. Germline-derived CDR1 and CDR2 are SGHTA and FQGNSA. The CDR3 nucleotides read TGTGCCAGCAGCTTAGCTGGGGCGGTCACCATATATTTT. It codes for CASSLAGAVTIYF.

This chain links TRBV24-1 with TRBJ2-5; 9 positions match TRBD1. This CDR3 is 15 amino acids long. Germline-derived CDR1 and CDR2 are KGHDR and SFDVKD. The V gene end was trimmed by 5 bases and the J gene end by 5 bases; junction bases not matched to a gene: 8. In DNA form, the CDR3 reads TGTGCCACCAGTGGGGACAGGGTCCTGGAGGAGACCCAGTACTTC. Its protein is CATSGDRVLEETQYF.

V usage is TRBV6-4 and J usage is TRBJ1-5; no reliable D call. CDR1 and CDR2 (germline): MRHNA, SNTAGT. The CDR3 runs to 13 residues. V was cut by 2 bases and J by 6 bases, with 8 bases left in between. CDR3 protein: CASSDREGQPQHF. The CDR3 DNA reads TGTGCCAGCAGTGACAGGGAGGGTCAGCCCCAGCATTTT.

The DNA of the CDR3 is TGCAGCGTCGGACAGGTTATCATGAACACTGAAGCTTTCTTT. It translates to CSVGQVIMNTEAFF. The chain has TRBV29-1 and TRBJ1-1, with 7 positions matching TRBD1. Germline values: CDR1 SQVTM, CDR2 ANQGSEA. CDR3 length: 14 amino acids. V dropped 6 bases and J dropped 0; count of bases not matched to a gene: 7.